These T cell receptor beta chains were read from a single sample in a study of cytomegalovirus exposure and HLA in healthy donors. Assay used: immunoSEQ multiplex PCR; TCRdb lists only in-frame clones, some missing. The sample consists of approximately 220,000 clones, roughly four fifths of them appearing once. The sample consisted of PBMCs. The receptors here all came from a girl aged 5 to 17 in good health and CMV-seronegative. The CDR3 runs from the conserved cysteine through the conserved F or W. A D gene is named only where the DNA matches it firmly. The size entry is marked missing in some rows and otherwise reads once, few, many or a size class.

d_gene: TRBD1
j_gene: TRBJ1-5
v_gene: TRBV10-2
abundance: NA
CDR3aa: CASTGTALNQPQHF
CDR3nt: TGCGCCAGCACTGGGACAGCACTCAATCAGCCCCAGCATTTT

d_gene: TRBD1
j_gene: TRBJ1-5
v_gene: TRBV11-3
abundance: NA
CDR3aa: CASSRYRDRLGHSNQPQHF
CDR3nt: TGTGCCAGCAGCCGATACCGGGACAGGTTGGGCCATAGCAATCAGCCCCAGCATTTT

d_gene: NA
j_gene: TRBJ2-5
v_gene: TRBV2
abundance: NA
CDR3aa: CASSKGVTGQGTQYF
CDR3nt: TGTGCCAGCAGTAAGGGGGTTACGGGGCAGGGGACCCAGTACTTC

d_gene: TRBD1
j_gene: TRBJ2-1
v_gene: TRBV10-3
abundance: NA
CDR3aa: CAISGGQGASWNEQFF
CDR3nt: TGTGCCATCAGTGGGGGACAGGGGGCAAGTTGGAATGAGCAGTTCTTC

d_gene: TRBD1
j_gene: TRBJ2-7
v_gene: TRBV28
abundance: NA
CDR3aa: CASRRPRGNSYEQYF
CDR3nt: TGTGCCAGCAGGCGACCCAGGGGGAACTCCTACGAGCAGTACTTC

d_gene: TRBD2
j_gene: TRBJ2-5
v_gene: TRBV4-1
abundance: NA
CDR3aa: CASSLGERGGRETQYF
CDR3nt: TGCGCCAGCAGCCTAGGCGAGCGGGGGGGAAGGGAGACCCAGTACTTC

d_gene: TRBD1
j_gene: TRBJ2-3
v_gene: TRBV7-3
abundance: NA
CDR3aa: CASSLTGNRGAPTDTQYF
CDR3nt: TGTGCCAGCAGCTTAACGGGTAACAGGGGAGCCCCCACAGATACGCAGTATTTT

d_gene: TRBD1
j_gene: TRBJ2-1
v_gene: TRBV4-3
abundance: NA
CDR3aa: CASSQDDRGLYNEQFF
CDR3nt: TGCGCCAGCAGCCAAGATGACAGGGGGCTTTACAATGAGCAGTTCTTC

d_gene: TRBD2
j_gene: TRBJ2-1
v_gene: TRBV10-3
abundance: NA
CDR3aa: CAISPRLAGVHNEQFF
CDR3nt: TGTGCCATCAGCCCTAGACTAGCGGGGGTCCACAATGAGCAGTTCTTC

d_gene: NA
j_gene: TRBJ1-4
v_gene: TRBV15
abundance: NA
CDR3aa: CATSRDSVTNEKLFF
CDR3nt: TGTGCCACCAGCAGAGATTCGGTGACTAATGAAAAACTGTTTTTT

d_gene: NA
j_gene: TRBJ1-2
v_gene: TRBV6-5
abundance: NA
CDR3aa: CASSYDPGVFGYTF
CDR3nt: TGTGCCAGCAGTTACGATCCGGGGGTATTTGGCTACACCTTC

d_gene: NA
j_gene: TRBJ2-2
v_gene: TRBV4-3
abundance: few
CDR3aa: CASSQVAVLNTGELFF
CDR3nt: TGCGCCAGCAGCCAAGTTGCAGTTCTTAACACCGGGGAGCTGTTTTTT

d_gene: NA
j_gene: TRBJ2-3
v_gene: TRBV4-3
abundance: NA
CDR3aa: CASSHEKGVPDTQYF
CDR3nt: TGCGCCAGCAGCCATGAGAAGGGGGTTCCAGATACGCAGTATTTT

d_gene: TRBD1
j_gene: TRBJ1-1
v_gene: TRBV9
abundance: NA
CDR3aa: CASSVGQGNTEAFF
CDR3nt: TGTGCCAGCAGCGTGGGACAGGGGAACACTGAAGCTTTCTTT

d_gene: TRBD2
j_gene: TRBJ2-1
v_gene: TRBV5-4
abundance: once
CDR3aa: CASSPMTSGPYNEQFF
CDR3nt: TGTGCCAGCAGCCCCATGACTAGCGGGCCATACAATGAGCAGTTCTTC

d_gene: NA
j_gene: TRBJ1-3
v_gene: TRBV15
abundance: NA
CDR3aa: CATSRDRGSGNTIYF
CDR3nt: TGTGCCACCAGCAGAGATCGGGGGTCTGGAAACACCATATATTTT

d_gene: NA
j_gene: TRBJ2-5
v_gene: TRBV18
abundance: NA
CDR3aa: CASSKPHPIGLQETQYF
CDR3nt: TGTGCCAGCTCAAAACCACACCCCATTGGGCTACAAGAGACCCAGTACTTC

d_gene: NA
j_gene: TRBJ1-5
v_gene: TRBV2
abundance: NA
CDR3aa: CAIKGGRNQPQHF
CDR3nt: TGTGCCATCAAGGGGGGGCGCAATCAGCCCCAGCATTTT